Following are 9 T cell receptor beta chains from one sample sequenced in a study of T-cell memory formation after mild COVID-19 (dated by TCRdb to about 2021). The library came from 5' RACE. The sequencer was an Illumina NovaSeq 6000. The public reads were reprocessed in TCRdb via fastp at Q25 and MiXCR, keeping in-frame beta chains. One record per CDR3 amino acid sequence lists the most common genes and DNA. Within this sample are hundreds of thousands of distinct CDR3 sequences, with over 15% of them counted one time only. Roughly a fifth of the sample comes from the top ten. Source material: PBMCs or a T cell subset sorted from them (not recorded which). The receptors here all came from a man younger than 35 who had mild COVID-19 (a few samples of this study predate the infection). The sample titles of this study are shuffled in the database, so cell type and time point are left out; the donor was told from shared clones.

V and J are TRBV4-3 and TRBJ1-1; 9 bases line up with TRBD1. Germline assignment: CDR1 LGHNA and CDR2 YSLEER. Germline trimming cut 4 bases from V and 0 bases from J; bases unmatched to any gene: 9. The CDR3 loop spans 17 amino acids. The CDR3 coding sequence is TGCGCCAGCAGCCGGGGCCCCGGGACAGGGTTGAACACTGAAGCTTTCTTT. Its protein product is CASSRGPGTGLNTEAFF.

This clonotype was counted ten times or more. CDR3 in amino acids: CASSQGASSYEQYV. For the CDR3, the DNA is TGCGCCAGCAGCCAAGGGGCCAGCTCCTACGAGCAGTACGTC. V gene TRBV4-3 combines with J gene TRBJ2-7; unclear D gene. CDR3 length: 14 residues. The germline V gene encodes CDR1 LGHNA and CDR2 YSLEER. V lost 1 base and J 0 bases, leaving 7 bases between the germline ends.

This clonotype was detected many times. J is TRBJ2-5 and V is TRBV7-9; TRBD2 matches 7 bases. V trimming: 5 bases; J trimming: 1 base; junction bases outside the gene matches: 7. The CDR3 has 15 residues. Germline V gene data show CDR1 as SEHNR and CDR2 as FQNEAQ (reference sequence). The CDR3 nucleotides read TGTGCCAGCAGCGCACCCCTAGCGGCCCAAGAGACCCAGTACTTC. It translates to CASSAPLAAQETQYF.

This clonotype has just a few counts. V usage is TRBV12-3 or TRBV12-4 and J usage is TRBJ1-4; no definite D call. With 3 bases removed from V and 7 bases from J, the gap between germline ends came to 6 bases. CDR3 length: 12 amino acids. This CDR3 is CASSFRVEKLFF. The CDR3 DNA reads as TGTGCCAGCAGTTTTAGGGTTGAAAAACTGTTTTTT.

This clonotype has a count of ten or more. Written as DNA, the CDR3 is TGTGCCAGCAGCTATAGGCCCCGGGGTTACGAGCAGTACTTC. Translated, it gives CASSYRPRGYEQYF. The chain combines TRBV7-2 with TRBJ2-7, with D maybe TRBD2 (5 bases). The CDR3 runs to 14 residues. Trimming stripped 4 bases from V and 4 bases from J, with 14 bases between. Per germline, CDR1 SGHTA and CDR2 FQGNSA. Full variable domain (remainder filled in from reference TRBV7-2 and TRBJ2-7): GAGVSQSPSNKVTEKGKDVELRCDPISGHTALYWYRQSLGQGLEFLIYFQGNSAPDKSGLPSDRFSAERTGGSVSTLTIQRTQQEDSAVYLCASSYRPRGYEQYFGPGTRLTVT.

The chain combines TRBV15 with TRBJ2-7; D could derive from TRBD1 or TRBD2 (5 bases each). Germline V gene sequence: CDR1 LNHNV, CDR2 YYDKDF (reference sequence). The V gene lost 8 bases and the J gene lost 3 bases, with 14 bases spanning the gap. The length of the CDR3 is 13 residues. The CDR3 loop reads CATSAGTHYEQYF. In DNA, the CDR3 is TGTGCCACCTCCGCTGGGACGCACTACGAGCAGTACTTC. Full variable domain (outside the CDR3, taken from reference TRBV15 and TRBJ2-7): DAMVIQNPRYQVTQFGKPVTLSCSQTLNHNVMYWYQQKSSQAPKLLFHYYDKDFNNEADTPDNFQSRRPNTSFCFLDIRSPGLGDTAMYLCATSAGTHYEQYFGPGTRLTVT.

The chain couples TRBV2 to TRBJ2-7; D call uncertain. The CDR3 is 12 amino acids. Germline V lookup: CDR1 SNHLY, CDR2 FYNNEI. Between the trimmed V and J ends, which lost 8 bases and 5 bases, there was a span of 13 bases. CDR3 loop: CASLGRSDEQYF. The CDR3 coding sequence is TGTGCCAGCTTGGGCAGATCCGACGAGCAGTACTTC.

Notes on this clonotype: A much larger clone sits a single nucleotide away, making a read error possible. J is TRBJ2-7 and V is TRBV7-2; perhaps TRBD2 as D (6 bases). The V and J ends lost 11 bases and 5 bases respectively, with 13 bases between them. The CDR3 covers 11 residues. Germline lookup yields CDR1 SGHTA and CDR2 FQGNSA. In nucleotides, the CDR3 is TGTGCCTACGGGAGTTTCAACGAGCAGTACTTC. This sequence encodes CAYGSFNEQYF.

The chain joins TRBV7-2 to TRBJ2-1; 11 bases match TRBD2. Germline CDR1 is SGHTA and CDR2 is FQGNSA. The CDR3 is 15 residues long. V lost 3 bases to trimming and J lost 4 bases; unmatched junction nucleotides: 2. The CDR3 DNA reads as TGTGCCAGCAGCTTCGTAGCGGGGGGGTACAATGAGCAGTTCTTC. Its protein is CASSFVAGGYNEQFF.